The 26 T cell receptor beta chains given below trace back to one sample, sequenced in a study of T cell changes during pregnancy in multiple sclerosis. Repertoires were generated with immunoSEQ multiplex PCR, while TCRdb's copy carries only in-frame clones and drops some. Among tens of thousands of clones listed, 92% were seen once. The sequencing here drew on CD4+ T cells from peripheral blood mononuclear cells, taken in the second trimester of pregnancy. The receptors shown here come from a female donor with multiple sclerosis, enrolled in a pregnancy study.

The gene calls are TRBV9 and TRBJ2-5, with 10 bases matching TRBD2. The V gene end was trimmed by 0 bases and the J gene end by 1 base; junction bases not matched to a gene: 12. The germline V gene encodes CDR1 SGDLS and CDR2 YYNGEE. The CDR3 spans 19 residues. CDR3 protein: CASSVGGGSLAGVQETQYF. CDR3 nucleotides: TGTGCCAGCAGCGTAGGGGGGGGGTCGCTAGCGGGAGTCCAAGAGACCCAGTACTTC.

V gene TRBV2 combines with J gene TRBJ1-1, with TRBD1 matching 7 bases. CDR3 length equals 13 residues. With 5 bases clipped from V and 3 bases from J, the junction kept 3 bases outside the gene matches. Germline CDR1 and CDR2: SNHLY and FYNNEI. CDR3 DNA: TGTGCCAGCAGTCTTCAGGGGGACACTGAAGCTTTCTTT. Translating gives CASSLQGDTEAFF.

This rearrangement joins TRBV5-1 to TRBJ2-1; TRBD2 matches at 15 bases. The germline gives CDR1 SGHRS, CDR2 YFSETQ. The CDR3 runs to 22 residues. V shed 4 bases and J 0 bases; nucleotides not matched to a gene: 17. CDR3 loop: CASSLPPQPGLAGGSSYNEQFF. CDR3 sequence (DNA): TGCGCCAGCAGCCTACCCCCTCAGCCCGGACTAGCGGGGGGGAGCTCCTACAATGAGCAGTTCTTC.

V and J are TRBV27 and TRBJ2-1; TRBD1 aligns across 7 bases. The CDR3 contains 17 residues. CDR1 and CDR2 (germline): MNHEY, SMNVEV (reference sequence). The J segment lost 7 bases and the V segment lost 6 bases, leaving 18 bases of the junction unmatched. The CDR3 DNA reads TGTGCCAGCAGCTTGATACCAACAGGGGCCCTCAGGAATGAGCAGTTCTTC. Translating it yields CASSLIPTGALRNEQFF.

This clone was detected once. This chain links TRBV7-8 with TRBJ2-5, with D perhaps TRBD1 (8 bases). The CDR3 consists of 15 residues. Germline loops: CDR1 SGHVS, CDR2 FQNEAQ. Trimming removed 2 bases at V and 12 bases at J, with 22 bases between. The CDR3 spells CASSLTGGVRPRKYF. The CDR3 bases are TGTGCCAGCAGCTTAACAGGGGGGGTGAGACCAAGGAAGTACTTC.

V gene TRBV9 combines with J gene TRBJ1-4; 8 bases align to TRBD1. This CDR3 is built from 18 residues. Germline V lookup: CDR1 SGDLS, CDR2 YYNGEE. V lost 3 bases and J lost 0; bases outside the gene matches: 10. CDR3 DNA sequence: TGTGCCAGCAGCGCTGCGGACAGGGTATTCGCAACTAATGAAAAACTGTTTTTT. Translation: CASSAADRVFATNEKLFF. Complete variable domain (other parts from reference TRBV9 and TRBJ1-4): DSGVTQTPKHLITATGQRVTLRCSPRSGDLSVYWYQQSLDQGLQFLIQYYNGEERAKGNILERFSAQQFPDLHSELNLSSLELGDSALYFCASSAADRVFATNEKLFFGSGTQLSVL.

This clone turned up a few times. The rearrangement links TRBV19 to TRBJ2-2, with TRBD2 matching over 8 bases. CDR1 is LNHDA and CDR2 is SQIVND in the germline V gene (reference sequence). The CDR3 is 14 residues long. Trimming cost V 3 bases and J 4 bases; bases outside gene matches: 1. CDR3 region: CASSMGTSTGELFF. CDR3 nucleotide sequence: TGTGCCAGTAGTATGGGGACTAGCACCGGGGAGCTGTTTTTT.

The chain recombines TRBV11-2 with TRBJ1-5; TRBD1 is a possible D gene (5 bases). V was clipped by 4 bases and J by 10 bases, with 11 bases between them. The CDR3 is made up of 12 amino acids. CDR1 and CDR2 from the germline V gene are SGHAT and FQNNGV. CDR3 DNA sequence: TGTGCCAGCAGCTCCCCGGGGGATCCCCAGCATTTT. Encoded protein: CASSSPGDPQHF.

The rearrangement links TRBV28 to TRBJ1-1; tentatively, D is TRBD1 (6 bases). Trimming took off 6 bases at V and 6 bases at J, with 17 bases between the two ends. This CDR3 is built from 14 residues. Germline lookup yields CDR1 MDHEN and CDR2 SYDVKM. The CDR3, as DNA: TGTGCCAGCAGACCCGGGGGGGGCGCGTCTGAAGCTTTCTTT. Its protein product is CASRPGGGASEAFF.

The chain employs TRBV18 and TRBJ2-7; perhaps TRBD2 as D (5 bases). From germline, CDR1 is KGHSH and CDR2 LQKENI. Trimming shortened V by 3 bases and J by 2 bases, and 11 bases separated the two germline ends. There are 14 residues in the CDR3. CDR3 protein: CASSPLDSTYEQYF. The DNA of the CDR3 is TGTGCCAGCTCACCCTTGGACTCAACCTACGAGCAGTACTTC. The full variable domain, with the rest looked up from reference TRBV18 and TRBJ2-7, is NAGVMQNPRHLVRRRGQEARLRCSPMKGHSHVYWYRQLPEEGLKFMVYLQKENIIDESGMPKERFSAEFPKEGPSILRIQQVVRGDSAAYFCASSPLDSTYEQYFGPGTRLTVT.

The gene calls are TRBV15 and TRBJ1-5; 8 bases align to TRBD1. The trim removed 5 bases at V and 1 base at J, leaving 4 bases unmatched. The germline CDR1 and CDR2 sequences are LNHNV and YYDKDF (reference sequence). This CDR3 comprises 15 residues. For the CDR3, the DNA is TGTGCCACCAGCGGAGGACAGGGAAGCAATCAGCCCCAGCATTTT. The encoded protein is CATSGGQGSNQPQHF.

The chain employs TRBV19 and TRBJ1-3; no firm D call. V was pared by 4 bases and J by 0 bases, with 10 bases between. CDR3 length: 15 amino acids. CDR1 LNHDA and CDR2 SQIVND come from the germline V gene (reference sequence). CDR3 sequence: CASSNRGVSGNTIYF. CDR3 in DNA: TGTGCCAGTAGTAATCGCGGAGTCTCTGGAAACACCATATATTTT. Based on the CDR3 plus reference TRBV19 and TRBJ1-3, the full variable domain is DGGITQSPKYLFRKEGQNVTLSCEQNLNHDAMYWYRQDPGQGLRLIYYSQIVNDFQKGDIAEGYSVSREKKESFPLTVTSAQKNPTAFYLCASSNRGVSGNTIYFGEGSWLTVV.

The CDR3: CASSLRTGGSNEQYF. CDR3 coding DNA: TGTGCCAGCAGTCTTAGGACAGGGGGCTCTAACGAGCAGTACTTC. The V and J genes are TRBV6-6 and TRBJ2-7; 11 nucleotides line up with TRBD1. The germline V gene encodes CDR1 MNHNY and CDR2 SVGAGI (reference sequence). CDR3 length: 15 residues. V dropped 5 bases and J dropped 5; count of bases not matched to a gene: 8.

The rearrangement uses TRBV6-6 and TRBJ1-4, with 7 bases fitting TRBD1. Germline V CDR1 and CDR2: MNHNY, SVGAGI (reference sequence). The V gene end was trimmed by 9 bases and the J gene end by 0 bases; junction bases not matched to a gene: 4. The CDR3 loop spans 14 amino acids. DNA of the CDR3: TGTGCCAGTATCGACAGGGCAACTAATGAAAAACTGTTTTTT. This gives the protein CASIDRATNEKLFF.

This rearrangement joins TRBV6-5 to TRBJ1-6, with D possibly matching TRBD1 (6 bases). The germline V gene encodes CDR1 MNHEY and CDR2 SVGAGI. V was pared by 2 bases and J by 7 bases, with 9 bases between. The CDR3 spans 14 residues. The CDR3 DNA reads TGTGCCAGCAGTTACCTCCAGGGGAATTCACCCCTCCACTTT. It codes for CASSYLQGNSPLHF.

This chain joins TRBV23-1 and TRBJ1-1; 8 positions agree with TRBD1. TRBV23-1 belongs to the ORF category, with a function that is uncertain. Unmatched junction bases numbered 15, after V lost 0 bases and J lost 3 bases. The CDR3 consists of 19 residues. DNA for the CDR3: TGCGCCAGCAGTCAATCGAAAGACAGGGGAATCGTAAACGACACTGAAGCTTTCTTT. This sequence encodes CASSQSKDRGIVNDTEAFF.

The chain uses TRBV30 and TRBJ2-3, with 10 bases identical to TRBD2. This CDR3 has 15 residues. The germline CDR1 and CDR2 sequences are GTSNPN and SVGIG (reference sequence). The V segment lost 4 bases and the J segment 4 bases; nucleotides outside the gene matches: 8. Here the CDR3 reads CAWKSGGATADTQYF. The CDR3 DNA reads as TGTGCCTGGAAGAGCGGGGGGGCCACGGCAGATACGCAGTATTTT.

This chain joins TRBV6-5 and TRBJ2-3, with 8 bases matching TRBD1. V trimming: 2 bases; J trimming: 0 bases; junction bases outside the gene matches: 1. The CDR3 consists of 15 residues. Germline V gives CDR1 MNHEY, CDR2 SVGAGI. The CDR3 here is CASSYGTGSTDTQYF. The CDR3 DNA follows: TGTGCCAGCAGTTACGGGACAGGTAGCACAGATACGCAGTATTTT.

The chain recombines TRBV28 with TRBJ1-1; TRBD1 aligns across 8 bases. Germline CDR1 MDHEN, CDR2 SYDVKM. The CDR3 contains 14 residues. The trim removed 6 bases at V and 0 bases at J, leaving 3 bases unmatched. The DNA of the CDR3 is TGTGCCAGCAGACCAGGGGGCTTGAACACTGAAGCTTTCTTT. This gives the protein CASRPGGLNTEAFF.

The rearrangement links TRBV6-5 to TRBJ1-1; D perhaps matches TRBD1 (5 bases). Germline values: CDR1 MNHEY, CDR2 SVGAGI. Trimming removed 6 bases from V and 1 base from J, with 6 bases in between. This CDR3 comprises 12 residues. DNA of the CDR3: TGTGCCAGCAGCGGGGGGAACACTGAAGCTTTCTTT. Protein: CASSGGNTEAFF.

This chain connects TRBV27 to TRBJ2-7; D is perhaps TRBD2 (6 bases). Trimming removed 5 bases from V and 4 bases from J, with 12 bases in between. Germline CDR1 reads MNHEY; CDR2 reads SMNVEV (reference sequence). This CDR3 is built from 13 residues. As DNA, the CDR3 is TGTGCCAGCAGTCTCGGACTATTATACGAGCAGTACTTC. Protein: CASSLGLLYEQYF.

The V and J genes are TRBV29-1 and TRBJ2-1; a weak D match, TRBD1 (5 bases). This CDR3 comprises 15 residues. Germline V CDR1 and CDR2: SQVTM, ANQGSEA. V was trimmed by 4 bases and J by 5 bases, leaving 18 bases between them. CDR3 nucleotide sequence: TGCAGCGTTGGTAAGAGGCTACAGGAGAACAATGAGCAGTTCTTC. Translation gives CSVGKRLQENNEQFF.

The V call is TRBV30, the J call TRBJ2-5; weak D call: TRBD2 (6 bases). Germline V gene sequence: CDR1 GTSNPN, CDR2 SVGIG (reference sequence). V lost 3 bases and J 3 bases, leaving 17 bases between the germline ends. This CDR3 has 15 residues. Here the CDR3 DNA reads TGTGCCTGGAGGGCTCTTGGAGGGTCGAAAGAGACCCAGTACTTC. Amino acids: CAWRALGGSKETQYF.

In its sample, this clone was seen once. This chain uses TRBV7-8 with TRBJ1-2; the match to TRBD1 covers 9 bases. CDR3 length equals 15 residues. CDR1 is SGHVS and CDR2 is FQNEAQ in the germline V gene. The V segment lost 3 bases and the J segment 1 base; nucleotides outside the gene matches: 3. CDR3 sequence: CASSLDRGGNYGYTF. In DNA form, the CDR3 reads TGTGCCAGCAGCTTGGACAGGGGCGGTAACTATGGCTACACCTTC.

This clone occurred once. The rearrangement joins TRBV5-6 to TRBJ1-1; D is possibly TRBD1 (5 bases). Trimming took 1 base from V and 0 from J, leaving 13 bases between them. CDR1 and CDR2 (germline): SGHDT, YYEEEE. This CDR3 has 16 residues. The CDR3 spells CASSLMTVSMNTEAFF. As DNA, the CDR3 is TGTGCCAGCAGCTTGATGACAGTTAGTATGAACACTGAAGCTTTCTTT.

This clone was detected once. The J gene is TRBJ2-1, the V gene TRBV5-4, with D tentatively TRBD2 (6 bases). The CDR3 covers 14 residues. Germline CDR1 reads SGHNT; CDR2 reads YYREEE (reference sequence). Trimming shortened V by 0 bases and J by 4 bases, and 8 bases separated the two germline ends. CDR3 nucleotides: TGTGCCAGCAGCTTGGAAGGGACTTACAATGAGCAGTTCTTC. It specifies CASSLEGTYNEQFF. The full variable domain, in which reference TRBV5-4 and TRBJ2-1 provide the parts outside the CDR3, is ETGVTQSPTHLIKTRGQQVTLRCSSQSGHNTVSWYQQALGQGPQFIFQYYREEENGRGNFPPRFSGLQFPNYSSELNVNALELDDSALYLCASSLEGTYNEQFFGPGTRLTVL.